Here is one T cell receptor beta chain with its context. Categorization into cohorts depended on clinical history that participants reported. The entry originates in a study of blood T cell repertoires in COVID-19. Study-wide background: From T cells, B-cell-depleted T cells, or PBMCs came the material, which was cDNA or gDNA.

Per the original data handling: It was from reference gene primer amplification that nucleated cell counts were estimated. The assay was immunoSEQ multiplex PCR, and TCRdb's table has in-frame clones only and misses some. The V and J calls and clone size are taken from that table; D and trimming were inferred from the DNA. The sample consists of about 270,000 clones, about 85% of them appearing once. Germline lookup yields CDR1 KGHDR and CDR2 SFDVKD. The ends were cut back, 5 bases at V and 2 bases at J, with 8 bases in the middle. The CDR3 has 13 amino acids. The rearrangement links TRBV24-1 to TRBJ2-5; D gene unclear. The receptor's source is a woman aged 45-59 years who had recovered from COVID-19. The material sequenced was PBMCs or T cells enriched from blood (not recorded which). The chain's CDR3 is CATSVAGQETQYF. CDR3 coding DNA: TGTGCCACCAGTGTGGCAGGACAAGAGACCCAGTACTTC.